Each of the 10 T cell receptor beta chains below was sequenced from the same sample in a study of cytomegalovirus exposure and HLA in healthy donors. Primers included in the PCR were 60 Vbeta and 13 Jbeta primers. Using immunoSEQ multiplex PCR, the repertoire was profiled, and TCRdb retains in-frame clones only, with some absent. Among more than 85,000 clones listed, 77% were seen once. Sequencing was performed on PBMCs. These receptors were obtained from a woman aged 40 to 49 in good health and CMV-seropositive.

As to this clone: One junction end disagrees with the germline gene, perhaps due to a read error. V is TRBV5-4 and J is TRBJ1-2; the match to TRBD1 covers 7 bases. The CDR3 is made up of 14 amino acids. Per germline, CDR1 SGHNT and CDR2 YYREEE (reference sequence). CDR3 residues: CASSQFSTGDGYTF. DNA of the CDR3: TGCGCCAGCAGCCAGTTTTCAACAGGGGATGGCTACACCTTC. Looking up the rest from reference TRBV5-4 and TRBJ1-2 gives the full variable domain: ETGVTQSPTHLIKTRGQQVTLRCSSQSGHNTVSWYQQALGQGPQFIFQYYREEENGRGNFPPRFSGLQFPNYSSELNVNALELDDSALYLCASSQFSTGDGYTFGSGTRLTVV.

The J gene is TRBJ1-1, the V gene TRBV19, with 11 positions matching TRBD1. CDR3 length: 14 residues. V was pared by 2 bases and J by 6 bases, with 2 bases of the junction left unmatched. The germline V gene encodes CDR1 LNHDA and CDR2 SQIVND (reference sequence). The CDR3 sequence: CASSIWDRGAEAFF. CDR3 coding DNA: TGTGCCAGTAGTATATGGGACAGGGGGGCTGAAGCTTTCTTT.

J is TRBJ1-1 and V is TRBV6-5, with D unresolved. Germline values: CDR1 MNHEY, CDR2 SVGAGI. The CDR3 spans 13 residues. The V end lost 6 bases, the J end lost 5 bases, and 13 bases lay between the germline ends. In DNA form, the CDR3 reads TGTGCCAGCAGCCGGCCCCGCGGTACTGAAGCTTTCTTT. Protein: CASSRPRGTEAFF.

Note on this clone: The sample has other DNA sequences that encode this CDR3 too. V usage is TRBV28 and J usage is TRBJ2-7; the D gene is possibly TRBD1 (6 bases). V was clipped by 5 bases and J by 1 base, with 9 bases between them. CDR3 length: 13 amino acids. Germline V gives CDR1 MDHEN, CDR2 SYDVKM. The CDR3 reads CASSPGQSYEQYF. The CDR3, as DNA: TGTGCCAGCAGTCCAGGACAGTCCTACGAGCAGTACTTC.

The chain uses TRBV9 and TRBJ2-5, with a weak D call TRBD1 (5 bases). The better agreement between TRBJ2-7 and the DNA end casts doubt on the J call. The CDR3 is made up of 15 amino acids. CDR1 is SGDLS and CDR2 is YYNGEE in the germline V gene. The CDR3 sequence is CASSVGQTLSYEQYF. The DNA of the CDR3 is TGTGCCAGCAGCGTAGGACAGACTCTCTCCTACGAGCAGTACTTC.

The chain links TRBV19 to TRBJ2-3, with 11 positions matching TRBD2. J gave up 1 base and V 6 bases, and 3 bases lay outside the gene matches. Germline lookup yields CDR1 LNHDA and CDR2 SQIVND (reference sequence). This CDR3 has 15 amino acids. CDR3 protein: CASSGTSGRTDTQYF. Here the CDR3 DNA reads TGTGCCAGTAGCGGGACTAGCGGCCGCACAGATACGCAGTATTTT.

This clone was picked up a small number of times. The rearrangement joins TRBV27 to TRBJ2-6; D is possibly TRBD2 (6 bases). The CDR3 covers 13 residues. Trimming took 8 bases from V and 4 from J, leaving 9 bases between them. Germline V gives CDR1 MNHEY, CDR2 SMNVEV (reference sequence). In DNA form, the CDR3 reads TGTGCCAGCGGGAGGTGGGGGGCCAACGTCCTGACTTTC. Amino acid sequence: CASGRWGANVLTF.

This chain links TRBV18 with TRBJ2-1, with TRBD2 matching 7 bases. Losses at the gene ends were 3 bases for V and 5 bases for J; bases not matched to a gene: 13. There are 17 residues in the CDR3. In germline, CDR1 is KGHSH, CDR2 LQKENI. CDR3 sequence: CASSPLQASGNNNEQFF. DNA of the CDR3: TGTGCCAGCTCACCCCTCCAGGCTAGCGGAAATAACAATGAGCAGTTCTTC.

This rearrangement joins TRBV19 to TRBJ2-1; TRBD2 might be the D (6 bases). Between the trimmed V and J ends, which lost 7 bases and 4 bases, there was a span of 17 bases. The CDR3 spans 15 residues. Germline CDR1 is LNHDA and CDR2 is SQIVND (reference sequence). The CDR3 bases are TGTGCCAGTACCCAACTCCCGGGGGATTACAATGAGCAGTTCTTC. Encoded protein: CASTQLPGDYNEQFF.

This clone has only a few counts. The CDR3 coding sequence is TGCAGCGCTGCCCCCGGGACTAGCGGAACACAAGAGACCCAGTACTTC. Its translation: CSAAPGTSGTQETQYF. The chain has TRBV29-1 and TRBJ2-5, with 11 bases matching TRBD2. This CDR3 is built from 16 residues. Germline V lookup: CDR1 SQVTM, CDR2 ANQGSEA. The V segment lost 7 bases and the J segment 2 bases; nucleotides outside the gene matches: 12. Variable domain in full (rest from reference TRBV29-1 and TRBJ2-5): SAVISQKPSRDICQRGTSLTIQCQVDSQVTMMFWYRQQPGQSLTLIATANQGSEATYESGFVIDKFPISRPNLTFSTLTVSNMSPEDSSIYLCSAAPGTSGTQETQYFGPGTRLLVL.